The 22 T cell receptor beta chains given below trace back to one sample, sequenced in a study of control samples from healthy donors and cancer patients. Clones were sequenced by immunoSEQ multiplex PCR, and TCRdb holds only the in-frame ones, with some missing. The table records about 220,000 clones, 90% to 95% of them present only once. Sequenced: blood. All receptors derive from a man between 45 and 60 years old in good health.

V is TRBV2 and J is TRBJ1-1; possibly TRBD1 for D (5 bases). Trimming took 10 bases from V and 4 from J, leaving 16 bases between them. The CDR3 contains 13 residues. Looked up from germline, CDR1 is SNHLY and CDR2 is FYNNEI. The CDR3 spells CANSRDGATEAFF. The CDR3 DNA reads TGTGCCAACTCCCGGGACGGGGCCACTGAAGCTTTCTTT.

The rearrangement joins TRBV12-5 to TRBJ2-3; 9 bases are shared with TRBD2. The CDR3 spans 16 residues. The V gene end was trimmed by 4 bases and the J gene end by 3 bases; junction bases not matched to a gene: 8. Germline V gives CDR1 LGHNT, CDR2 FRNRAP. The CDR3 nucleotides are TGTGCTAGTGGTTCCTTCCAGCGGGGGGATACAGATACGCAGTATTTT. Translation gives CASGSFQRGDTDTQYF. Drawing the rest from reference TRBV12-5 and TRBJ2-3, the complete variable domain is DARVTQTPRHKVTEMGQEVTMRCQPILGHNTVFWYRQTMMQGLELLAYFRNRAPLDDSGMPKDRFSAEMPDATLATLKIQPSEPRDSAVYFCASGSFQRGDTDTQYFGPGTRLTVL.

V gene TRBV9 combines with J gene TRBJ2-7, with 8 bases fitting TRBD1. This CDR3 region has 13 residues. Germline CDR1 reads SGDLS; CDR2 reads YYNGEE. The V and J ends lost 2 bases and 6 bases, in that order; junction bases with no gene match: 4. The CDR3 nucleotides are TGTGCCAGCAGCGTGACAGGGGAGAGCGAGCAGTACTTC. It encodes CASSVTGESEQYF.

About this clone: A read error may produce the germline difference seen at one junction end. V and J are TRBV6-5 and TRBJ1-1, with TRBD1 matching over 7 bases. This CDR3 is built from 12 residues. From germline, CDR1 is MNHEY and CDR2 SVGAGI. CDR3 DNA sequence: TGTGCCAGCAGTTTTTTTGGACAGGCCCGGACCTTT. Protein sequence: CASSFFGQARTF.

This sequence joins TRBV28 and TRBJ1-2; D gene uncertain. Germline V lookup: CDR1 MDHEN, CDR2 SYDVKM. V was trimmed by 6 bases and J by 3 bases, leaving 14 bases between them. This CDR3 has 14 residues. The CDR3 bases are TGTGCCAGCAGCCTTCTAAGTGGGGACTATGGCTACACCTTC. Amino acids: CASSLLSGDYGYTF.

CDR3 in DNA: TGTGCCAGCAGCTTACCTGATGGGCAGGGGGACTATGGCTACACCTTC. It is translated as CASSLPDGQGDYGYTF. The rearrangement links TRBV7-9 to TRBJ1-2, with 7 bases identical to TRBD1. This CDR3 has 16 amino acids. Germline V gives CDR1 SEHNR, CDR2 FQNEAQ (reference sequence). V was pared by 2 bases and J by 3 bases, with 9 bases of the junction left unmatched. Full variable domain (outside the CDR3, taken from reference TRBV7-9 and TRBJ1-2): DTGVSQNPRHKITKRGQNVTFRCDPISEHNRLYWYRQTLGQGPEFLTYFQNEAQLEKSRLLSDRFSAERPKGSFSTLEIQRTEQGDSAMYLCASSLPDGQGDYGYTFGSGTRLTVV.

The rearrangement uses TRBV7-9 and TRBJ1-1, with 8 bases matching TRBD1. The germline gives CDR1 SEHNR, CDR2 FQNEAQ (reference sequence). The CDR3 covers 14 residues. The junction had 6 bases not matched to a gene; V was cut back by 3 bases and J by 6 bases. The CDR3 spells CASSLRTGPPEAFF. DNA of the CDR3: TGTGCCAGCAGCTTGAGGACAGGGCCCCCTGAAGCTTTCTTT.

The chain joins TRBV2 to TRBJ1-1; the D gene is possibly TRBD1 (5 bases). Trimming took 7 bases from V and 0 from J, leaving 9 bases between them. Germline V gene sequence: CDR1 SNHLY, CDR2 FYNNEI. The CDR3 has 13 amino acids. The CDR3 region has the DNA TGTGCCAGCAAAACGACAGTGAACACTGAAGCTTTCTTT. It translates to CASKTTVNTEAFF.

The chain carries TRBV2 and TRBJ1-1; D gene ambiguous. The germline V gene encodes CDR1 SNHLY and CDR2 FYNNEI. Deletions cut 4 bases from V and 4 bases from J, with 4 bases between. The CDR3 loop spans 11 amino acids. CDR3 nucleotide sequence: TGTGCCAGCAGTGGGGCCACTGAAGCTTTCTTT. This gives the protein CASSGATEAFF.

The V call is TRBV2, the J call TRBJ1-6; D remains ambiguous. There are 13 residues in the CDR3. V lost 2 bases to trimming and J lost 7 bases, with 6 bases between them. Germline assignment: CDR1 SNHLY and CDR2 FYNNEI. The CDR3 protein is CASSERWNSPLHF. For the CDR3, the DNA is TGTGCCAGCAGTGAACGGTGGAATTCACCCCTCCACTTT.

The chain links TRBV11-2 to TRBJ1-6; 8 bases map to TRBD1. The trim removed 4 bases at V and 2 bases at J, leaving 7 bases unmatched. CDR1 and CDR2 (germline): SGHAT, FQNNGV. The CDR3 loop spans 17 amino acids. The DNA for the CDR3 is TGTGCCAGCAGCTCTCCGACAGGGGCGACCTATAATTCACCCCTCCACTTT. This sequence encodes CASSSPTGATYNSPLHF.

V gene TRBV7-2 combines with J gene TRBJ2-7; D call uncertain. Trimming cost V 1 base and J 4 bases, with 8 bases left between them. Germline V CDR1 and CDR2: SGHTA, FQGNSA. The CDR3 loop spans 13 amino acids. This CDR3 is CASSLDSQYEQYF. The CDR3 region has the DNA TGTGCCAGCAGCTTAGACTCACAGTACGAGCAGTACTTC. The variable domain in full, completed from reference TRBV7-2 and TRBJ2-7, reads GAGVSQSPSNKVTEKGKDVELRCDPISGHTALYWYRQSLGQGLEFLIYFQGNSAPDKSGLPSDRFSAERTGGSVSTLTIQRTQQEDSAVYLCASSLDSQYEQYFGPGTRLTVT.

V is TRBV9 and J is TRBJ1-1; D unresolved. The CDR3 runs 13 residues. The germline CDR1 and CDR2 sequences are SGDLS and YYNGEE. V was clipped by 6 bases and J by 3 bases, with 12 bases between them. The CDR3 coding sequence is TGTGCCAGCAACTTAAGTCCCCACACTGAAGCTTTCTTT. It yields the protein CASNLSPHTEAFF.

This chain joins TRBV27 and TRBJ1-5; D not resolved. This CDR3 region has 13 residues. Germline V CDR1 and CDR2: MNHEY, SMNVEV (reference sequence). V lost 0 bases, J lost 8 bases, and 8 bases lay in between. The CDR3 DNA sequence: TGTGCCAGCAGTTTATCGGAGTCGAAGCCCCAGCATTTT. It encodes CASSLSESKPQHF.

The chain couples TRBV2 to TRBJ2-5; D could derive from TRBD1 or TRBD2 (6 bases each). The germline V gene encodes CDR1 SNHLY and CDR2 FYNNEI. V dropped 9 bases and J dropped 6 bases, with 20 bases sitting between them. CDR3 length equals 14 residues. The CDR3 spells CASGVGGQAKTQYF. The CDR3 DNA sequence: TGTGCCAGTGGTGTGGGGGGCCAGGCTAAGACCCAGTACTTC.

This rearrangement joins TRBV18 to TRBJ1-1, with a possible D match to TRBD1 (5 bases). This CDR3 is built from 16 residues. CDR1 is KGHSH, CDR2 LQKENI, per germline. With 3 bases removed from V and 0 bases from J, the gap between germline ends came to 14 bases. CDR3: CASSPGTANLNTEAFF. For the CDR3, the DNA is TGTGCCAGCTCACCCGGGACGGCGAACTTGAACACTGAAGCTTTCTTT.

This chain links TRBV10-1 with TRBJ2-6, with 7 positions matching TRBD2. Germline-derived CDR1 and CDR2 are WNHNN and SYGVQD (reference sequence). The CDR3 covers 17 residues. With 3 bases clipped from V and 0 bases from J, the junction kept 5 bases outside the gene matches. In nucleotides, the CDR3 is TGCGCCAGCAGTGAATTGCGGGGGAGCTCTGGGGCCAACGTCCTGACTTTC. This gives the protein CASSELRGSSGANVLTF.

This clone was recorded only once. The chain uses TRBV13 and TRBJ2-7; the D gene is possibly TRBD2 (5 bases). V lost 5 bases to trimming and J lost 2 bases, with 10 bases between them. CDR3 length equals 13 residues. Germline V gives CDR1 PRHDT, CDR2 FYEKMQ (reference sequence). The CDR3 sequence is CASSHGVTYEQYF. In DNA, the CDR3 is TGTGCCAGCAGCCACGGGGTGACCTACGAGCAGTACTTC.

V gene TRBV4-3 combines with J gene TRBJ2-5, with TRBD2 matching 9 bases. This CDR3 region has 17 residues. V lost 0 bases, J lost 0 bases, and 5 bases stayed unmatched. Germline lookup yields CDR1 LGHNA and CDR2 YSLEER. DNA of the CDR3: TGCGCCAGCAGCCAAGAGGGTAGCGGGGGCCACCAAGAGACCCAGTACTTC. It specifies CASSQEGSGGHQETQYF.

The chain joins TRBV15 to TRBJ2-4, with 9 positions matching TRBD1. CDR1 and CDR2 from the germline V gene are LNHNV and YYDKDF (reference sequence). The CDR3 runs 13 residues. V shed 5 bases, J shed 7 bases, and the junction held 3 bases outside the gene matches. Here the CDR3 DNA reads TGTGCCACCAGCGGGGACAGGGTCAACATTCAGTACTTC. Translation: CATSGDRVNIQYF.

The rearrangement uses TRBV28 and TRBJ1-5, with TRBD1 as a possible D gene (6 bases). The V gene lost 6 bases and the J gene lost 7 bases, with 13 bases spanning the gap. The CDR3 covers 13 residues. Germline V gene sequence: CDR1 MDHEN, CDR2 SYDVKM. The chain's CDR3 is CASRWGRLQPQHF. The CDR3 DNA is TGTGCCAGCAGGTGGGGGCGTTTGCAGCCCCAGCATTTT.

This CDR3 reads CASKQGVFTEAFF. In DNA form, the CDR3 reads TGTGCCAGCAAGCAGGGGGTTTTTACTGAAGCTTTCTTT. V is TRBV12-3 or TRBV12-4 and J is TRBJ1-1, with 7 bases lining up with TRBD1. This CDR3 has 13 residues. Unmatched junction bases numbered 7, after V lost 7 bases and J lost 5 bases.